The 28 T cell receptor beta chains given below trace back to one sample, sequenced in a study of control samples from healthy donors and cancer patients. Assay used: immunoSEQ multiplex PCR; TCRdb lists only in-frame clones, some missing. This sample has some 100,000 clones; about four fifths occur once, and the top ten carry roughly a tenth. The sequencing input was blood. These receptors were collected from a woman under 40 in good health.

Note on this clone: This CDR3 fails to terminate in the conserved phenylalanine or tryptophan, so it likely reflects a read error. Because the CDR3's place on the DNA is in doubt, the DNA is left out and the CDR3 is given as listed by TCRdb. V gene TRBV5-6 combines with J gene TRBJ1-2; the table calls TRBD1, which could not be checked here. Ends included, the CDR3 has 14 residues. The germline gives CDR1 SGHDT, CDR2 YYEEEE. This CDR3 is CASSPSGQPFIQVV.

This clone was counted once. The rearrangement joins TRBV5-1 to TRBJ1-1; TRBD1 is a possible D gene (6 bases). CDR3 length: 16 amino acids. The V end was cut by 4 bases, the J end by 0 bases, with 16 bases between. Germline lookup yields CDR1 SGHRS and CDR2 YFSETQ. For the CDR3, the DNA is TGCGCCAGCAGCGGGGGCGGGTGGGGGATGAACACTGAAGCTTTCTTT. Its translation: CASSGGGWGMNTEAFF.

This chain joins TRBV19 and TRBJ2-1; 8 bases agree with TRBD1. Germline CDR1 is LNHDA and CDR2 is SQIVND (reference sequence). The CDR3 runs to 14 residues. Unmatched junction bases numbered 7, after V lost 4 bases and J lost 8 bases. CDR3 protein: CASSTGTGGHEQFF. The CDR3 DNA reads TGTGCCAGTAGTACCGGGACAGGAGGGCATGAGCAGTTCTTC.

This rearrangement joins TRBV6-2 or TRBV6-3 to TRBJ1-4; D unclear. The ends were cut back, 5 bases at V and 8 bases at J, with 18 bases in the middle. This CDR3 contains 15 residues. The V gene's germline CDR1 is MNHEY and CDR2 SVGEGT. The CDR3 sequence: CASSDSGVRTEKLFF. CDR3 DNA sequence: TGTGCCAGCAGTGATTCCGGGGTCCGGACCGAAAAACTGTTTTTT.

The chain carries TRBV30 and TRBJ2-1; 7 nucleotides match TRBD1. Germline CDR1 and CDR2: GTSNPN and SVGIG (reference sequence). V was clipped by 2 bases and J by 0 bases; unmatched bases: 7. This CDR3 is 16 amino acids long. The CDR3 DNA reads TGTGCCTGGAGTAACCCGGGACAGAGCTCCTACAATGAGCAGTTCTTC. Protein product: CAWSNPGQSSYNEQFF.

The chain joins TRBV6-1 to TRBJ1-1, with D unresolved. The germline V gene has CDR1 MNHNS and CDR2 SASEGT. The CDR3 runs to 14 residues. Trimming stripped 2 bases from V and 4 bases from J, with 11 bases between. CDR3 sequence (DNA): TGTGCCAGCAGTGAAACGGGAAGCCGCACTGAAGCTTTCTTT. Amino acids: CASSETGSRTEAFF.

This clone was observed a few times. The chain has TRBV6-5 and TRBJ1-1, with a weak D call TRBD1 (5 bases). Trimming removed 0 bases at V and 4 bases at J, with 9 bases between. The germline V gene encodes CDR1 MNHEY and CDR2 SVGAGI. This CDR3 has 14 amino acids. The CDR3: CASSYSDRSTEAFF. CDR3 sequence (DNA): TGTGCCAGCAGTTACTCAGACAGATCCACTGAAGCTTTCTTT.

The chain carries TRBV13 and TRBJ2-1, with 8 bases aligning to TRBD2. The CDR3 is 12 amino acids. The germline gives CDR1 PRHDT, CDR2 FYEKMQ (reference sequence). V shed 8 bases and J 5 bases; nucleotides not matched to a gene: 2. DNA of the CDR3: TGTGCCAGCCGGGGGGGCAACAATGAGCAGTTCTTC. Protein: CASRGGNNEQFF.

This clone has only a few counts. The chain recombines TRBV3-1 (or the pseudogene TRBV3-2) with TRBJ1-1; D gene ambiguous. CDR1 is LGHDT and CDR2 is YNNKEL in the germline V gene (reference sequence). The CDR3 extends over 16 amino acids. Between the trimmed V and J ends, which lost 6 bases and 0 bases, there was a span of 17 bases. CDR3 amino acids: CASRPYSTSLNTEAFF. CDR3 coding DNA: TGTGCCAGCAGACCTTACTCGACAAGTTTGAACACTGAAGCTTTCTTT.

The DNA of the CDR3 is TGTGCCAGCAGTCCAGCCGGGACAGGGATTGGAGATACGCAGTATTTT. Translated, it gives CASSPAGTGIGDTQYF. This chain connects TRBV2 to TRBJ2-3, with TRBD1 matching over 9 bases. The V and J ends lost 5 bases and 5 bases, in that order; junction bases with no gene match: 11. The CDR3 consists of 16 residues. Germline V gene data show CDR1 as SNHLY and CDR2 as FYNNEI.

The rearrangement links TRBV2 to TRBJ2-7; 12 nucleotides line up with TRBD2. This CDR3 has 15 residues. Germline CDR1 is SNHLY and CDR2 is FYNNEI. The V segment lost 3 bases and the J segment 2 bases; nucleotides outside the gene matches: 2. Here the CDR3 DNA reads TGTGCCAGCAGTGATTCTAGCGGGGGGGCCTACGAGCAGTACTTC. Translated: CASSDSSGGAYEQYF.

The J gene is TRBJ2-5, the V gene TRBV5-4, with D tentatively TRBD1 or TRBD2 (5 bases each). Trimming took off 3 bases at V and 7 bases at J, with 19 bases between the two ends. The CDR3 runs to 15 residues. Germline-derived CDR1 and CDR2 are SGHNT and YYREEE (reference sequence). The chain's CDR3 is CASSSRGANRGTQYF. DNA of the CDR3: TGTGCCAGCAGCTCCCGAGGGGCCAATCGGGGGACCCAGTACTTC.

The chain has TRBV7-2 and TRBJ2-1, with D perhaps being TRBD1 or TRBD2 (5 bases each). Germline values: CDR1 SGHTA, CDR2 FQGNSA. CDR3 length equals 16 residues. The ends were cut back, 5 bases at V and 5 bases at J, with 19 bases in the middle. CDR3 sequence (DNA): TGTGCCAGCAGCCCTGGGGGTTGGCTCGGAGACAATGAGCAGTTCTTC. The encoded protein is CASSPGGWLGDNEQFF. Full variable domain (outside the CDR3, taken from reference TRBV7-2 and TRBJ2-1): GAGVSQSPSNKVTEKGKDVELRCDPISGHTALYWYRQSLGQGLEFLIYFQGNSAPDKSGLPSDRFSAERTGGSVSTLTIQRTQQEDSAVYLCASSPGGWLGDNEQFFGPGTRLTVL.

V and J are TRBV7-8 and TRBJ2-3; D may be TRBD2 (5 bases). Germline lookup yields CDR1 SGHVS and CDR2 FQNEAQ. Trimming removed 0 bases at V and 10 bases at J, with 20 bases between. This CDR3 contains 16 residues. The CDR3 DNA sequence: TGTGCCAGCAGCTTAGCCGCCGGAGGTCTCTTCTTCTCGCAGTATTTT. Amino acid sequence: CASSLAAGGLFFSQYF. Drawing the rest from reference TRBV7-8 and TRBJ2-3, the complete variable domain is GAGVSQSPRYKVAKRGQDVALRCDPISGHVSLFWYQQALGQGPEFLTYFQNEAQLDKSGLPSDRFFAERPEGSVSTLKIQRTQQEDSAVYLCASSLAAGGLFFSQYFGPGTRLTVL.

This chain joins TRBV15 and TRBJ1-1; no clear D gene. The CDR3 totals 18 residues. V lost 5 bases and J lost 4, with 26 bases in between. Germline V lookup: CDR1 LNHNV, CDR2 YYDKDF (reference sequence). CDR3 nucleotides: TGTGCCACCAGCTCAGAGAATTGGAGGGAGGGATGGAGCACTGAAGCTTTCTTT. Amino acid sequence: CATSSENWREGWSTEAFF.

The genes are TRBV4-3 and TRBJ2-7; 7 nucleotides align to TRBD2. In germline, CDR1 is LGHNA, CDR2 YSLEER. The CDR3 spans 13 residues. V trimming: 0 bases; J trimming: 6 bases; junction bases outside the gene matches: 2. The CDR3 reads CASSQESGAEQYF. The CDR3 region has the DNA TGCGCCAGCAGCCAAGAAAGCGGGGCCGAGCAGTACTTC.

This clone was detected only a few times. The CDR3, as DNA: TGTGCCAGCAGCCAAGAATCCAGGGGAACTGAAGCTTTCTTT. It encodes CASSQESRGTEAFF. The rearrangement links TRBV4-2 to TRBJ1-1; D possibly corresponds to TRBD1 (6 bases). Germline loops: CDR1 LGHNA, CDR2 YNFKEQ. The CDR3 extends over 14 amino acids. V lost 0 bases to trimming and J lost 5 bases, with 10 bases between them.

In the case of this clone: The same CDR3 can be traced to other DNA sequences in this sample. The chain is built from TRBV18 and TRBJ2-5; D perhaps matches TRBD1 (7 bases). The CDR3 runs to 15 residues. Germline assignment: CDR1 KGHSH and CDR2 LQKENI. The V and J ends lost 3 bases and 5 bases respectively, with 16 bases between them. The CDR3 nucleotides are TGTGCCAGCTCACCCCGGACAGGAGGGCAGGAGACCCAGTACTTC. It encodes CASSPRTGGQETQYF.

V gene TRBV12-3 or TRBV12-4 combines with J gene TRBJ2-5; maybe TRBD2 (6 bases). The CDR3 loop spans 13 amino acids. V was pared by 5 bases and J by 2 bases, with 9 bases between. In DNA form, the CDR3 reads TGTGCCAGCAGTCCCGGGACTCAAGAGACCCAGTACTTC. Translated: CASSPGTQETQYF.

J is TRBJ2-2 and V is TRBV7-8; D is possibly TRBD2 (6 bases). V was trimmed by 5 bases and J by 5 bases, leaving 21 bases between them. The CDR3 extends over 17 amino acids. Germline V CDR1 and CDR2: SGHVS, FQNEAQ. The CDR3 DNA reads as TGTGCCAGCAGCCTAAGGGACCGGGAGTTGGGGACCGGGGAGCTGTTTTTT. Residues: CASSLRDRELGTGELFF.

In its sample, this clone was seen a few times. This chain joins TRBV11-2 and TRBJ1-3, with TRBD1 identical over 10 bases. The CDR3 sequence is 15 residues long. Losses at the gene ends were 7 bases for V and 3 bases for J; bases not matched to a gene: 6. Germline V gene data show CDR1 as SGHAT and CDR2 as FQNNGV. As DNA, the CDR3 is TGTGCCAGCAACCGACAGGGGGCGATTGGAAACACCATATATTTT. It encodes CASNRQGAIGNTIYF.

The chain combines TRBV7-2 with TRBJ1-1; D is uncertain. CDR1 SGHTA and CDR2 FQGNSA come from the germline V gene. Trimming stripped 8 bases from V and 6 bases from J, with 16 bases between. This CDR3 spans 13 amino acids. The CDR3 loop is CASGFLSAPEAFF. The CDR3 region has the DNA TGTGCCAGCGGATTCCTCTCGGCGCCTGAAGCTTTCTTT.

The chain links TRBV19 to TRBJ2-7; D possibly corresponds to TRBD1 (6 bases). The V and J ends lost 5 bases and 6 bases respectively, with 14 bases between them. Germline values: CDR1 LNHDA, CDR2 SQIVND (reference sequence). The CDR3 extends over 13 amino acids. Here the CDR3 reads CASSGSRGTEQYF. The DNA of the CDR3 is TGTGCCAGTAGTGGCTCGAGGGGGACCGAGCAGTACTTC.

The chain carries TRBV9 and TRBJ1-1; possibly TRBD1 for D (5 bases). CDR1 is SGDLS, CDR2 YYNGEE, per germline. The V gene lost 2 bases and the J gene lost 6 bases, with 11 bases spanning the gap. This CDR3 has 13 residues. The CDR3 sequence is CASSVRLGAEAFF. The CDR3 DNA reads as TGTGCCAGCAGCGTCCGATTGGGGGCTGAAGCTTTCTTT.

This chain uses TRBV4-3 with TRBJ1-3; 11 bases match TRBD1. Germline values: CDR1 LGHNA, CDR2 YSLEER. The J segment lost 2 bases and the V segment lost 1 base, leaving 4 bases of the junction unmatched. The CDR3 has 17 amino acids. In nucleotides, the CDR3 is TGCGCCAGCAGCCAAGGGACAGGGGGCGATGCTGGAAACACCATATATTTT. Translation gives CASSQGTGGDAGNTIYF.

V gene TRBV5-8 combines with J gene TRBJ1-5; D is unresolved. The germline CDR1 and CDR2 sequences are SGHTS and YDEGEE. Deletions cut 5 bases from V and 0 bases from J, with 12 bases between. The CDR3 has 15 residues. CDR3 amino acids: CASSLHSISNQPQHF. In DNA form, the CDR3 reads TGTGCCAGCAGTCTACACTCGATTAGCAATCAGCCCCAGCATTTT.

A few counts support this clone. The CDR3 DNA reads TGCAGTGCTAGCTTGGGATCTCAGGCTTTCTTT. As protein: CSASLGSQAFF. The gene calls are TRBV20-1 and TRBJ1-1; D call uncertain. The CDR3 is made up of 11 amino acids. V dropped 3 bases and J dropped 11 bases, with 13 bases sitting between them. Germline V gene lookup returns CDR1 DFQATT and CDR2 SNEGSKA (reference sequence).

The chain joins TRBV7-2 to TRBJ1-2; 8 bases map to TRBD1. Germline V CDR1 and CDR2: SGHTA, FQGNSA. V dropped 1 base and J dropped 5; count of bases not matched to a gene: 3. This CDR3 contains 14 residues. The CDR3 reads CASSLGGTGYGYTF. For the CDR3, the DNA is TGTGCCAGCAGCTTAGGAGGGACAGGTTATGGCTACACCTTC.